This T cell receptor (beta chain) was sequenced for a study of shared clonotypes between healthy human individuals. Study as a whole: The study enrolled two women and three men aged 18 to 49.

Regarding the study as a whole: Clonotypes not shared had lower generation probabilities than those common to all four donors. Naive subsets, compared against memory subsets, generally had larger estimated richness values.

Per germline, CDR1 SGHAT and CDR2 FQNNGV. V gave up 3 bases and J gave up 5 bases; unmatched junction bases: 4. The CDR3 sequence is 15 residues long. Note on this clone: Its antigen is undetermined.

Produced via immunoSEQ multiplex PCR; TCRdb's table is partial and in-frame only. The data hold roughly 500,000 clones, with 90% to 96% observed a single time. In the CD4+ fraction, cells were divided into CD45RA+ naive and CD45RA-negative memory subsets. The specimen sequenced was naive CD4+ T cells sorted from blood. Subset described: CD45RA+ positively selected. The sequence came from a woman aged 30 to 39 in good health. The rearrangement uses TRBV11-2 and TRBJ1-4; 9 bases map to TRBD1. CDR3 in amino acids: CASSFTGTGNEKLFF. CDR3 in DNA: TGTGCCAGCAGCTTTACCGGGACAGGGAATGAAAAACTGTTTTTT.